This T cell receptor (beta chain) is from a study of blood T cell repertoires in COVID-19. About the research overall: COVID-19 samples, acute and convalescent, were from the United States, Italy and Spain. PBMCs, B-cell-depleted T cells, or T cells provided the cDNA or gDNA that made up the material.

This CDR3 has 14 amino acids. The V gene's germline CDR1 is SGHTA and CDR2 FQGNSA. V lost 6 bases, J lost 0 bases, and 1 base stayed unmatched. Authors' data handling: Quantification of nucleated cells was approximated via reference gene primer amplification. Produced via immunoSEQ multiplex PCR; TCRdb's table is partial and in-frame only. That table is the source of V, J and clone size, and D and trimming were worked out from the DNA. Of approximately 350,000 clones listed, around 91% were seen once; the top ten hold roughly 3.5%. The material sequenced was peripheral blood. This receptor was taken from a woman aged 18-30 years who had recovered from COVID-19. This chain connects TRBV7-2 to TRBJ1-3, with 8 bases identical to TRBD1. The CDR3 spells CASRDRASGNTIYF. The CDR3 DNA reads as TGTGCCAGCAGGGACAGGGCCTCTGGAAACACCATATATTTT.